The 12 T cell receptor beta chains below were found in one sample sequenced in a study of T cells after yellow fever vaccination. TCRdb passed the 5' RACE reads through MiXCR, listing each CDR3 protein once. Counted here are 320,000 or so distinct CDR3 sequences, less than 9.5% occurring once; the ten biggest clones make up 17%. Specimen: PBMCs, collected more than 40 days after the first yellow fever vaccination. These receptors originate from a man aged 18 to 30 who received the YFV17D yellow fever vaccine.

This clonotype was picked up many times. The chain recombines TRBV18 with TRBJ2-7; tentatively, D is TRBD1 (5 bases). V lost 3 bases to trimming and J lost 3 bases, with 12 bases between them. Per germline, CDR1 KGHSH and CDR2 LQKENI. The CDR3 loop spans 14 amino acids. The CDR3: CASSPSAGIYEQYV. CDR3 nucleotide sequence: TGTGCCAGCTCACCTTCCGCAGGGATCTACGAGCAGTACGTC.

The V gene is TRBV20-1, the J gene TRBJ2-5, with 7 bases lining up with TRBD2. V shed 1 base and J 6 bases; nucleotides not matched to a gene: 8. CDR3 length: 14 amino acids. Germline assignment: CDR1 DFQATT and CDR2 SNEGSKA (reference sequence). Here the CDR3 reads CSARGEAGKKTQYF. In nucleotides, the CDR3 is TGCAGTGCTAGAGGGGAAGCGGGGAAAAAGACCCAGTACTTC.

The chain is built from TRBV20-1 and TRBJ2-5; D is possibly TRBD1 (6 bases). The V gene lost 0 bases and the J gene lost 2 bases, with 10 bases spanning the gap. In germline, CDR1 is DFQATT, CDR2 SNEGSKA (reference sequence). The CDR3 runs 14 residues. The CDR3 protein is CSARDIQGQETQYF. DNA of the CDR3: TGCAGTGCTAGAGATATCCAGGGGCAAGAGACCCAGTACTTC.

A few counts support this clonotype. The chain carries TRBV4-1 and TRBJ2-2; TRBD1 agrees at 7 bases. Germline CDR1 is MGHRA and CDR2 is YSYEKL. The CDR3 totals 15 residues. V shed 4 bases and J 6 bases; nucleotides not matched to a gene: 8. The CDR3 protein is CASSRDIRGPGELFF. The DNA for the CDR3 is TGCGCCAGCAGCCGAGATATAAGGGGGCCCGGGGAGCTGTTTTTT.

This clonotype was seen only a few times. This chain joins TRBV5-1 and TRBJ2-7; D is ambiguous. The germline V gene encodes CDR1 SGHRS and CDR2 YFSETQ. Between the trimmed V and J ends, which lost 5 bases and 7 bases, there was a span of 10 bases. CDR3 size: 11 residues. CDR3 in amino acids: CASSIYREQYF. CDR3 nucleotide sequence: TGCGCCAGCAGTATCTATCGGGAGCAGTACTTC.

This rearrangement joins TRBV7-6 to TRBJ2-2; 7 bases match TRBD1. CDR1 is SGHVS, CDR2 FNYEAQ, per germline. This CDR3 comprises 16 residues. With 5 bases clipped from V and 1 base from J, the junction kept 7 bases outside the gene matches. The CDR3 reads CASSRHRDRNTGELFF. The CDR3 nucleotides are TGTGCCAGCAGCCGACACCGGGACAGGAACACCGGGGAGCTGTTTTTT. Drawing the rest from reference TRBV7-6 and TRBJ2-2, the complete variable domain is GAGVSQSPRYKVTKRGQDVALRCDPISGHVSLYWYRQALGQGPEFLTYFNYEAQQDKSGLPNDRFSAERPEGSISTLTIQRTEQRDSAMYRCASSRHRDRNTGELFFGEGSRLTVL.

This clonotype was seen at least ten times. J is TRBJ2-1 and V is TRBV4-1; 13 nucleotides match TRBD2. Germline V gene data show CDR1 as MGHRA and CDR2 as YSYEKL. V dropped 6 bases and J dropped 9; count of bases not matched to a gene: 5. The CDR3 sequence is 14 residues long. Written as DNA, the CDR3 is TGCGCCAGCAGACGGACTAGCGGGGGACGTGAGCAGTTCTTC. It translates to CASRRTSGGREQFF.

CDR3 protein: CSARRPSGGTYNEQFF. DNA for the CDR3: TGCAGTGCTAGGCGGCCTAGCGGGGGTACCTACAATGAGCAGTTCTTC. The chain links TRBV20-1 to TRBJ2-1, with 10 bases identical to TRBD2. V lost 3 bases, J lost 2 bases, and 7 bases stayed unmatched. CDR3 length: 16 residues. Germline V gene lookup returns CDR1 DFQATT and CDR2 SNEGSKA (reference sequence).

This chain links TRBV29-1 with TRBJ1-5; 9 bases fit TRBD1. The ends lost 5 bases at V and 2 bases at J; junction bases unmatched: 4. Looked up from germline, CDR1 is SQVTM and CDR2 is ANQGSEA. CDR3 length equals 14 residues. The CDR3 DNA sequence: TGCAGCGTTAGCACAGGGGGCCGCAATCAGCCCCAGCATTTT. It is translated as CSVSTGGRNQPQHF.

The gene calls are TRBV29-1 and TRBJ1-2; D ambiguous. Germline lookup yields CDR1 SQVTM and CDR2 ANQGSEA. The CDR3 length is 15 residues. Trimming removed 6 bases at V and 8 bases at J, with 25 bases between. The CDR3: CSVVSPLATSVGYTF. CDR3 in DNA: TGCAGCGTGGTTTCCCCATTGGCCACGAGCGTCGGCTACACCTTC.

The chain carries TRBV5-5 and TRBJ2-1, with TRBD2 matching over 8 bases. V lost 1 base, J lost 3 bases, and 6 bases stayed unmatched. The CDR3 sequence is 16 residues long. Germline assignment: CDR1 SGHKS and CDR2 YYEKEE (reference sequence). CDR3 bases: TGTGCCAGCAGCTTGCGGGGACTAGACTTCTACAATGAGCAGTTCTTC. Translated: CASSLRGLDFYNEQFF. Based on the CDR3 plus reference TRBV5-5 and TRBJ2-1, the full variable domain is DAGVTQSPTHLIKTRGQQVTLRCSPISGHKSVSWYQQVLGQGPQFIFQYYEKEERGRGNFPDRFSARQFPNYSSELNVNALLLGDSALYLCASSLRGLDFYNEQFFGPGTRLTVL.

This clonotype was seen many times. This sequence joins TRBV6-6 and TRBJ2-7; the D is unclear. V lost 4 bases to trimming and J lost 8 bases, with 15 bases between them. The CDR3 is made up of 13 amino acids. Germline assignment: CDR1 MNHNY and CDR2 SVGAGI (reference sequence). CDR3 sequence (DNA): TGTGCCAGCAGTTCAGGTGGTGTCCCGAAGCAGTACGTC. This sequence encodes CASSSGGVPKQYV.